This T cell receptor (beta chain) was documented in a study of blood T cells in healthy people across ages. This clonotype was seen more than once but under ten times. A J-beta primer mix and a sample-barcoded 5' primer were used in a second PCR of about 7 to 11 cycles. MiXCR was run by TCRdb on the 5' RACE reads, yielding one entry per CDR3 protein. The sample yields around 1.7 million distinct CDR3 sequences, approximately 30% seen once. Germline assignment: CDR1 MNHEY and CDR2 SVGAGI. The CDR3 consists of 16 residues. J lost 6 bases, V lost 5 bases, and 9 bases had no gene match. J is TRBJ2-3 and V is TRBV6-5; 12 bases map to TRBD2. The receptor was isolated from a woman in her twenties or thirties in good health. Sequenced material: blood. The CDR3 DNA follows: TGTGCCAGCAGTACTACACTAGCGGGAGGTACCGATACGCAGTATTTT. Translation gives CASSTTLAGGTDTQYF.